Below, one TCR beta chain is given with its context. Antigen unknown. The sample originates from a study of cytomegalovirus exposure and HLA in healthy donors. Findings and limits, study-wide: The study listed roughly 160 cytomegalovirus-associated TCR beta chains.

Generated by immunoSEQ multiplex PCR, the TCRdb table keeps only in-frame clones and is missing some. The sample lists about 160,000 clones, around four fifths occurring once. Germline values: CDR1 LGHNA, CDR2 YNFKEQ. Losses at the gene ends were 0 bases for V and 2 bases for J; bases not matched to a gene: 9. The CDR3 is 17 amino acids. The TCR sequence derives from a young man in good health and CMV-seropositive. The rearrangement joins TRBV4-2 to TRBJ1-2; 7 bases agree with TRBD1. The material sequenced was PBMCs. The CDR3 is CASSQEGATGINYGYTF. The CDR3 coding sequence is TGTGCCAGCAGCCAAGAGGGGGCGACAGGGATAAACTATGGCTACACCTTC.